This record looks at one T cell receptor (beta chain) sequence and its context. Its antigen is as yet unknown. CDR3 size: 14 residues. The V gene's germline CDR1 is MNHNY and CDR2 SVGAGI (reference sequence). UMIs incorporating a 6-nucleotide sample barcode were appended by means of template switching. TCRdb reprocessed the 5' RACE reads, with one entry per CDR3 protein and no DNA. The repertoire table contains around 450,000 distinct CDR3 sequences. The sample originates from a study of monozygotic twins with inflammatory bowel disease. General study findings and limits: TCRbeta diversity (inverse Simpson) was lower in IBD patients than in healthy co-twins. The authors could not tell different T cell subtypes apart. It was observed that concordant and discordant twins did not differ in repertoire similarity, possibly given limited power.

The receptor comes from a human donor with ulcerative colitis or Crohn's disease, or a healthy co-twin of an affected twin (not recorded which). Sequencing was carried out using blood. The V call is TRBV6-6, the J call TRBJ1-5; TCRdb names TRBD1, which stays unverified in the absence of DNA. The CDR3: CASSYAPGNQPQHF.